This T cell receptor (beta chain) was captured by sequencing in a study of early T cells in non-severe SARS-CoV-2 infection. Overall study context: Bulk RNA from unsorted whole blood was sequenced; chains were unpaired. Study-level points and caveats: Reliance on VDJdb matching favored anti-spike CD8 responses; private and CD4 specificities were missed.

This clonotype was observed at least ten times. The antigen is not known. Individual cDNA molecules each received unique molecular identifiers attached to them. TCRdb re-called the 5' RACE reads with MiXCR, one entry per CDR3 protein. The sample shows about 48,000 distinct CDR3 sequences, around a tenth of them seen only once. This TCR derives from an adult who was a healthcare worker with PCR-confirmed SARS-CoV-2 infection or an uninfected control (not recorded which). Sequenced sample: whole blood.

Here the CDR3 reads CASSQGDNEQFF. The CDR3 coding sequence is TGTGCCAGCAGCCAAGGGGACAATGAGCAGTTCTTC. V gene TRBV7-8 combines with J gene TRBJ2-1; perhaps TRBD1 as D (5 bases). The V gene's germline CDR1 is SGHVS and CDR2 FQNEAQ. With 5 bases removed from V and 5 bases from J, the gap between germline ends came to 7 bases. The CDR3 spans 12 residues.